This T cell receptor beta chain originates from a study of cytomegalovirus exposure and HLA in healthy donors. V was pared by 0 bases and J by 0 bases, with 16 bases between. CDR1 and CDR2 from the germline V gene are SGHKS and YYEKEE (reference sequence). This CDR3 is 18 amino acids long. The PCR made use of 60 Vbeta and 13 Jbeta primers. Here immunoSEQ multiplex PCR was the method, and the copy in TCRdb shows in-frame clones only, minus some. Of under 150,000 clones in the sample, 79% were seen once. The sample comprised PBMCs. The clonotype comes from a man between 18 and 29 years old in good health and CMV-seronegative. The chain recombines TRBV5-5 with TRBJ1-5, with D unresolved. The CDR3, as DNA: TGTGCCAGCAGCTTGGTAACGGCGGGCCAAAATAGCAATCAGCCCCAGCATTTT. This encodes CASSLVTAGQNSNQPQHF.